This T cell receptor beta chain is from a study of Graves' ophthalmopathy and Graves' hyperthyroidism. Amplification of the TCR beta CDR3 regions used RNA transcripts (as template). HTBI primers primed a first-round RT-PCR, and a second-round multiplex PCR followed. MiXCR, run by TCRdb on the multiplex PCR reads, gives a single entry per CDR3 protein. The table includes 500,000 to 700,000 distinct CDR3 sequences, about 40% detected once. V lost 5 bases, J lost 0 bases, and 4 bases stayed unmatched. Germline lookup yields CDR1 LNHDA and CDR2 SQIVND (reference sequence). The CDR3 spans 16 residues. Sequenced: peripheral blood or thyroid tissue (not recorded which). This receptor was taken from an adult man with Graves' hyperthyroidism. The V and J genes are TRBV19 and TRBJ2-2; 9 bases are shared with TRBD2. Here the CDR3 DNA reads TGTGCCAGTAGTTCCGCTAGCGGGACGAACACCGGGGAGCTGTTTTTT. Its protein product is CASSSASGTNTGELFF.